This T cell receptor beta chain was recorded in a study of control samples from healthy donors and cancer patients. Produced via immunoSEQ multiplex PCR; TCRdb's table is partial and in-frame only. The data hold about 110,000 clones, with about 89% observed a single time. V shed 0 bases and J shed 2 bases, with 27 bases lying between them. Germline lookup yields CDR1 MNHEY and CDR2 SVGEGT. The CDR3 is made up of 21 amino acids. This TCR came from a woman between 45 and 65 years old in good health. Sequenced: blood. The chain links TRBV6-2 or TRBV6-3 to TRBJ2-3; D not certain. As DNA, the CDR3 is TGTGCCAGCAGTTACTCGCGAACCGATGTAGGCAGACCGGGTAACACAGATACGCAGTATTTT. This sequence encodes CASSYSRTDVGRPGNTDTQYF.